This T cell receptor beta chain comes out of a study of blood T cell repertoires in COVID-19. For the study at large: Sample material is recorded as cDNA or gDNA derived from T cells, B-cell-depleted T cells, or PBMCs.

This clone was recorded only once. The CDR3 covers 14 residues. With 3 bases removed from V and 5 bases from J, the gap between germline ends came to 14 bases. Germline V lookup: CDR1 SGHRS, CDR2 YFSETQ. Produced via immunoSEQ multiplex PCR; TCRdb's table is partial and in-frame only. The sample holds about 150,000 clones; about 87% are singletons and the top ten take roughly 2.5%. The Seattle patients joined while their infection was active and were tracked longitudinally afterward. The chain recombines TRBV5-1 with TRBJ2-5, with a weak D call TRBD2 (6 bases). The specimen sequenced was peripheral blood. This sequence was found in a human donor with COVID-19, enrolled during active disease. The donor label of this sample is uncertain. CDR3 DNA sequence: TGCGCCAGCAGCTCGGGTGGGAGCGGGGAGACCCAGTACTTC. Its protein product is CASSSGGSGETQYF.